A single sample gave rise to the 11 T cell receptor beta chains below, sequenced in a study of response to subunit inactivated influenza vaccine (dated by TCRdb to 2016 to 2019). Library prep was done by RT-PCR. Sequenced on an Illumina HiSeq 2500. In-frame beta chains were kept once TCRdb had trimmed the public reads at Q25 with fastp and called clones with MiXCR. Identical CDR3 proteins give one entry, which carries the most common genes and DNA. A total of about 520,000 distinct CDR3 sequences appear in this sample, approximately 6.9% of them only once. The top ten constitute around 12% of the sample. Sequenced material: PBMCs from blood, taken about 24 months after vaccination. All receptors come from a man between 50 and 75 years old who received an inactivated influenza vaccine. Donor details come from another sample of the same person, matched by shared clones.

This chain joins TRBV20-1 and TRBJ1-1, with D maybe TRBD1 (5 bases). CDR1 and CDR2 (germline): DFQATT, SNEGSKA (reference sequence). CDR3 length: 15 residues. Deletions cut 3 bases from V and 0 bases from J, with 14 bases between. As DNA, the CDR3 is TGCAGTGCTAGGGGGCCAGGGAGGGTGAACACTGAAGCTTTCTTT. Protein product: CSARGPGRVNTEAFF.

This clonotype was recorded many times. The rearrangement links TRBV5-1 to TRBJ1-2; a weak D match, TRBD1 (5 bases). V was clipped by 0 bases and J by 8 bases, with 17 bases between them. Germline CDR1 is SGHRS and CDR2 is YFSETQ. The CDR3 loop spans 15 amino acids. CDR3 bases: TGCGCCAGCAGCTTGGCCCTCGAGGGGAGTCGGGGCTACACCTTC. Protein: CASSLALEGSRGYTF.

There are many counts of this clonotype. The chain couples TRBV5-1 to TRBJ1-6; the D is unclear. CDR3 length: 13 residues. V was shortened by 0 bases and J by 10 bases, with 8 bases between the two germline ends. CDR1 and CDR2 from the germline V gene are SGHRS and YFSETQ. The DNA of the CDR3 is TGCGCCAGCAGCTTGGGTGGAGGGTCACCCCTCCACTTT. This codes for CASSLGGGSPLHF.

This clonotype was found a few times. This chain uses TRBV5-1 with TRBJ2-7; D remains unclear. Trimming took 0 bases from V and 1 from J, leaving 14 bases between them. Germline V gene lookup returns CDR1 SGHRS and CDR2 YFSETQ. The CDR3 is 16 residues long. The CDR3 spells CASSLEGVMDSYEQYF. CDR3 bases: TGCGCCAGCAGCTTGGAAGGTGTAATGGATTCCTACGAGCAGTACTTC.

This clonotype was counted a few times. The gene calls are TRBV11-2 and TRBJ2-5; TRBD1 agrees at 9 bases. In germline, CDR1 is SGHAT, CDR2 FQNNGV. CDR3 length: 15 amino acids. After removal of 4 bases from V and 4 bases from J, the junction contained 7 bases not matched to a gene. The CDR3 sequence is CASSYYTGGSETQYF. DNA of the CDR3: TGTGCCAGCAGCTACTATACAGGGGGCTCAGAGACCCAGTACTTC.

The sample holds many counts of this clonotype. This chain uses TRBV12-3 or TRBV12-4 with TRBJ2-2; D remains unclear. The length of the CDR3 is 11 residues. The V end lost 3 bases, the J end lost 7 bases, and 3 bases lay between the germline ends. The CDR3 protein is CASSFIGELFF. In DNA form, the CDR3 reads TGTGCCAGCAGTTTTATCGGGGAGCTGTTTTTT.

This clonotype has just a few counts. The chain couples TRBV7-2 to TRBJ2-5; 12 bases fit TRBD2. The germline gives CDR1 SGHTA, CDR2 FQGNSA. J gave up 5 bases and V 5 bases, and 6 bases lay outside the gene matches. This CDR3 is built from 15 residues. CDR3 nucleotide sequence: TGTGCCAGCAGCACCCGACTAGCGGGAGTTGAGACCCAGTACTTC. It is translated as CASSTRLAGVETQYF.

Only a few counts were recorded for this clonotype. The V call is TRBV11-2, the J call TRBJ1-4; a possible D gene is TRBD1 (5 bases). This CDR3 region has 14 residues. Per the germline V gene, CDR1 is SGHAT and CDR2 is FQNNGV. V was clipped by 5 bases and J by 8 bases, with 15 bases between them. This CDR3 reads CASSPSQGYEKLFF. DNA for the CDR3: TGTGCCAGCAGCCCGAGCCAGGGTTACGAAAAACTGTTTTTT. Combining the CDR3 with reference TRBV11-2 and TRBJ1-4 gives the whole variable domain EAGVAQSPRYKIIEKRQSVAFWCNPISGHATLYWYQQILGQGPKLLIQFQNNGVVDDSQLPKDRFSAERLKGVDSTLKIQPAKLEDSAVYLCASSPSQGYEKLFFGSGTQLSVL.

This clonotype showed up just a few times. This chain links TRBV5-5 with TRBJ1-1; D is possibly TRBD1 (6 bases). Germline CDR1 is SGHKS and CDR2 is YYEKEE (reference sequence). The CDR3 has 15 residues. Between the trimmed V and J ends, which lost 4 bases and 6 bases, there was a span of 19 bases. CDR3 in amino acids: CASSLTGNLGAEAFF. In DNA form, the CDR3 reads TGTGCCAGCAGCCTCACAGGGAATCTTGGGGCTGAAGCTTTCTTT.

This clonotype showed up just a few times. This chain links TRBV25-1 with TRBJ1-1; TRBD1 matches 9 bases. There are 19 residues in the CDR3. V lost 0 bases, J lost 6 bases, and 17 bases stayed unmatched. CDR1 is MGHDK and CDR2 is SYGVNS in the germline V gene. CDR3 DNA sequence: TGTGCCAGCAGTGAATATTCGCGAATGGTGACAGGGGGAAACCCTGAAGCTTTCTTT. Protein product: CASSEYSRMVTGGNPEAFF.

The sample holds many counts of this clonotype. The chain recombines TRBV12-3 or TRBV12-4 with TRBJ2-7; the match to TRBD1 covers 7 bases. V lost 4 bases to trimming and J lost 2 bases; unmatched junction nucleotides: 5. CDR3 length equals 14 residues. The CDR3 nucleotides read TGTGCCAGCAGTTATGAACAGGGGACCTACGAGCAGTACTTC. It codes for CASSYEQGTYEQYF.